This record looks at one T cell receptor (beta chain) sequence and its context. The antigen remains undetermined. Sequenced by immunoSEQ multiplex PCR; TCRdb stores in-frame clones only, minus some. The sample consists of roughly 2,000,000 clones, about 95% of them appearing once. The record originates from a study of shared clonotypes between healthy human individuals. Study context: Each donor had three CD4 naive, three CD4 memory, two CD8 naive and one CD8 memory plate. Study-wide points: Across subsets, estimated richness was generally greater for naive than for memory populations. Naive CD4 clonotype sharing across a handful of donors was approximately 5%.

Naive CD8 cells lacked CD45RO, underwent positive selection for CCR7 and left out terminally differentiated effector memory CD45RA+ cells. This TCR came from a man between 18 and 35 years old in good health. Input material: naive CD8+ T cells sorted from blood.

CDR3 sequence (DNA): TGCGCCAGCACTTCGGGACTAGCGGGAGGTTCTGAGCAGTTCTTC. Its protein is CASTSGLAGGSEQFF. The gene calls are TRBV4-3 and TRBJ2-1; TRBD2 agrees at 15 bases. V was clipped by 7 bases and J by 9 bases; unmatched bases: 7. CDR1 is LGHNA and CDR2 is YSLEER in the germline V gene. The CDR3 totals 15 residues.